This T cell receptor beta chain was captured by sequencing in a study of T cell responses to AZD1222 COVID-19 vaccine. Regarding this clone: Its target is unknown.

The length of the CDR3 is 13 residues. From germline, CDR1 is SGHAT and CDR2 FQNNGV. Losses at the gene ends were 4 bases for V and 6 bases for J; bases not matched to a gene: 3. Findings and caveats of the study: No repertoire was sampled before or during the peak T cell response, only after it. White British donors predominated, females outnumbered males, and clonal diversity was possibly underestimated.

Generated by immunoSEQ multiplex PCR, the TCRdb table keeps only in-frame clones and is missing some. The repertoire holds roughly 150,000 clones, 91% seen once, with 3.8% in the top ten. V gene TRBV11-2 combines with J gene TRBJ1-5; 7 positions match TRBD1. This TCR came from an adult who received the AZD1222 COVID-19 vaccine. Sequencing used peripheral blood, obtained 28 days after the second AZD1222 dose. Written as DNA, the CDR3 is TGTGCCAGCAGCTCAAACAGGGGTCAGCCCCAGCATTTT. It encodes CASSSNRGQPQHF.